The 17 T cell receptor beta chains below all came from one sample that was sequenced in a study of cytomegalovirus exposure and HLA in healthy donors. Researchers ran the PCR with 60 Vbeta and 13 Jbeta primers. Only in-frame clones appear in the TCRdb table, and some are missing; sequencing was by immunoSEQ multiplex PCR. The sample carries roughly 99,000 clones, over 70% recorded once. The material sequenced was PBMCs. Receptors originate from a man aged 30 to 39 in good health and CMV-seronegative.

This chain connects TRBV9 to TRBJ1-1; D is unresolved. V was trimmed by 4 bases and J by 4 bases, leaving 11 bases between them. The CDR3 has 13 amino acids. Germline CDR1 is SGDLS and CDR2 is YYNGEE. The CDR3 DNA sequence: TGTGCCAGCAGCCTGGGAGTAAGCACTGAAGCTTTCTTT. It yields the protein CASSLGVSTEAFF. Based on the CDR3 plus reference TRBV9 and TRBJ1-1, the full variable domain is DSGVTQTPKHLITATGQRVTLRCSPRSGDLSVYWYQQSLDQGLQFLIQYYNGEERAKGNILERFSAQQFPDLHSELNLSSLELGDSALYFCASSLGVSTEAFFGQGTRLTVV.

The J gene is TRBJ2-3, the V gene TRBV2, with 8 bases fitting TRBD2. The CDR3 spans 15 residues. The germline gives CDR1 SNHLY, CDR2 FYNNEI. Trimming cost V 6 bases and J 5 bases; bases outside gene matches: 10. The CDR3 region has the DNA TGTGCCAGCAGCGCCAACGGGAGGGCCGGAGATACGCAGTATTTT. Protein: CASSANGRAGDTQYF.

The chain carries TRBV4-2 and TRBJ2-2; 12 bases map to TRBD2. The CDR3 is 17 amino acids. Germline CDR1 is LGHNA and CDR2 is YNFKEQ. V shed 3 bases, J shed 3 bases, and the junction held 5 bases outside the gene matches. CDR3 coding DNA: TGTGCCAGCAGCCACCCTAGCGGGGGGGCCGACACCGGGGAGCTGTTTTTT. Its translation is CASSHPSGGADTGELFF.

V and J are TRBV5-6 and TRBJ1-1; 7 nucleotides line up with TRBD1. Germline V gene lookup returns CDR1 SGHDT and CDR2 YYEEEE. The length of the CDR3 is 16 residues. The J segment lost 1 base and the V segment lost 4 bases, leaving 10 bases of the junction unmatched. The CDR3 coding sequence is TGTGCCAGCAGCCTCATTCCGGGACAGCCGAACACTGAAGCTTTCTTT. Its translation: CASSLIPGQPNTEAFF. The full variable domain, completed using reference TRBV5-6 and TRBJ1-1, is DAGVTQSPTHLIKTRGQQVTLRCSPKSGHDTVSWYQQALGQGPQFIFQYYEEEERQRGNFPDRFSGHQFPNYSSELNVNALLLGDSALYLCASSLIPGQPNTEAFFGQGTRLTVV.

This clone was observed once. This chain links TRBV4-1 with TRBJ2-7, with no clear D. There are 13 residues in the CDR3. Germline CDR1 MGHRA, CDR2 YSYEKL. V was cut by 4 bases and J by 5 bases, with 12 bases left in between. CDR3 coding DNA: TGCGCCAGCAGCCCCCCACGCGAGGACGAGCAGTACTTC. This sequence encodes CASSPPREDEQYF.

The V and J genes are TRBV30 and TRBJ1-1; D perhaps matches TRBD1 (6 bases). Germline V gives CDR1 GTSNPN, CDR2 SVGIG (reference sequence). This CDR3 has 14 residues. Trimming cost V 1 base and J 8 bases, with 17 bases left between them. CDR3: CAWSARGGRKEAFF. The CDR3 DNA follows: TGTGCCTGGAGTGCCCGTGGGGGCCGGAAAGAAGCTTTCTTT.

The genes are TRBV28 and TRBJ2-7; D might be TRBD1 (6 bases). This CDR3 spans 15 amino acids. In germline, CDR1 is MDHEN, CDR2 SYDVKM. Deletions cut 4 bases from V and 3 bases from J, with 16 bases between. Here the CDR3 reads CASSSRGRNRYEQYF. The CDR3 DNA follows: TGTGCCAGCAGTTCCAGGGGCAGGAATCGCTACGAGCAGTACTTC. Full variable domain (rest looked up from reference TRBV28 and TRBJ2-7): DVKVTQSSRYLVKRTGEKVFLECVQDMDHENMFWYRQDPGLGLRLIYFSYDVKMKEKGDIPEGYSVSREKKERFSLILESASTNQTSMYLCASSSRGRNRYEQYFGPGTRLTVT.

The V and J genes are TRBV6-5 and TRBJ1-1; 8 nucleotides agree with TRBD1. This CDR3 spans 16 amino acids. Germline trimming cut 2 bases from V and 5 bases from J; bases unmatched to any gene: 10. CDR1 and CDR2 from the germline V gene are MNHEY and SVGAGI. CDR3 loop: CASSYQPQGARTEAFF. CDR3 nucleotides: TGTGCCAGCAGTTACCAACCCCAGGGGGCTCGGACTGAAGCTTTCTTT.

The gene calls are TRBV5-1 and TRBJ1-1; the match to TRBD1 covers 10 bases. This CDR3 is 14 amino acids long. Germline trimming cut 4 bases from V and 0 bases from J; bases unmatched to any gene: 0. Germline CDR1 SGHRS, CDR2 YFSETQ. The CDR3 sequence: CASSGTGVNTEAFF. The DNA of the CDR3 is TGCGCCAGCAGCGGGACAGGGGTGAACACTGAAGCTTTCTTT.

The chain couples TRBV5-1 to TRBJ1-1; TRBD1 matches at 10 bases. The J segment lost 3 bases and the V segment lost 4 bases, leaving 9 bases of the junction unmatched. Per germline, CDR1 SGHRS and CDR2 YFSETQ. The CDR3 extends over 16 amino acids. The CDR3 here is CASSPGTGDRDTEAFF. The CDR3 DNA sequence: TGCGCCAGCAGCCCCGGGACAGGGGATCGCGACACTGAAGCTTTCTTT.

The chain has TRBV6-4 and TRBJ2-1; D is possibly TRBD2 (5 bases). Trimming shortened V by 5 bases and J by 3 bases, and 8 bases separated the two germline ends. CDR1 is MRHNA, CDR2 SNTAGT, per germline. This CDR3 comprises 13 residues. The DNA of the CDR3 is TGTGCCAGCAGTAACGGGGACTACAATGAGCAGTTCTTC. It is translated as CASSNGDYNEQFF.

The chain carries TRBV7-6 and TRBJ1-4; D may be TRBD1 (5 bases). The V and J ends lost 5 bases and 0 bases respectively, with 7 bases between them. Germline V lookup: CDR1 SGHVS, CDR2 FNYEAQ. The CDR3 covers 14 residues. The CDR3 here is CASSQGATNEKLFF. As DNA, the CDR3 is TGTGCCAGCAGCCAAGGGGCAACTAATGAAAAACTGTTTTTT.

The chain links TRBV30 to TRBJ1-1, with D uncertain. The CDR3 length is 13 residues. Germline V gene data show CDR1 as GTSNPN and CDR2 as SVGIG (reference sequence). V shed 0 bases and J shed 2 bases, with 7 bases lying between them. CDR3 DNA: TGTGCCTGGAGTGTACTAAGAAACACTGAAGCTTTCTTT. As protein: CAWSVLRNTEAFF. The entire variable domain, with the rest obtained from reference TRBV30 and TRBJ1-1, is as follows: SQTIHQWPATLVQPVGSPLSLECTVEGTSNPNLYWYRQAAGRGLQLLFYSVGIGQISSEVPQNLSASRPQDRQFILSSKKLLLSDSGFYLCAWSVLRNTEAFFGQGTRLTVV.

The V and J genes are TRBV6-6 and TRBJ2-1, with TRBD2 matching 9 bases. The CDR3 length is 15 residues. Trimming removed 9 bases from V and 7 bases from J; junction bases left unmatched: 13. Germline V gives CDR1 MNHNY, CDR2 SVGAGI (reference sequence). The CDR3 DNA is TGTGCCAGTCGGACCGGGACTAGCTATGCTAATGAGCAGTTCTTC. Translation gives CASRTGTSYANEQFF.

This chain links TRBV5-6 with TRBJ2-7; D is possibly TRBD2 (6 bases). Between the trimmed V and J ends, which lost 0 bases and 3 bases, there was a span of 10 bases. There are 14 residues in the CDR3. Germline V gene lookup returns CDR1 SGHDT and CDR2 YYEEEE. CDR3 DNA sequence: TGTGCCAGCAGCTTGGAGGCTAGCGTCTACGAGCAGTACTTC. Translating it yields CASSLEASVYEQYF.

This clone was seen a handful of times. This chain connects TRBV29-1 to TRBJ1-1, with D unclear. Germline V gene sequence: CDR1 SQVTM, CDR2 ANQGSEA. Trimming stripped 6 bases from V and 3 bases from J, with 11 bases between. CDR3 size: 12 residues. DNA of the CDR3: TGCAGCGTCGTCAAGAGCGACACTGAAGCTTTCTTT. This gives the protein CSVVKSDTEAFF.

This clone was observed a handful of times. The chain carries TRBV5-6 and TRBJ1-4; D is possibly TRBD1 (6 bases). The CDR3 has 14 residues. Germline CDR1 is SGHDT and CDR2 is YYEEEE. The germline V and J ends were trimmed by 2 bases and 8 bases, with 13 bases remaining between them. CDR3 sequence reads: CASSLGGAREKLFF. The DNA for the CDR3 is TGTGCCAGCAGCTTAGGGGGGGCCCGCGAAAAACTGTTTTTT.